Shown below are 2 T cell receptor beta chains from a single sample sequenced in a study of shared clonotypes between healthy human individuals. This table comes from immunoSEQ multiplex PCR, and its TCRdb copy is limited to in-frame clones, with some not included. Of under 2,000,000 clones listed, roughly 94% are singletons. Only CD45RO-negative cells positively selected for CCR7 counted as naive CD8 cells, so terminally differentiated effector memory CD45RA+ cells were excluded. The sequencing input was naive CD8+ T cells sorted from blood. The source of these receptors is a man between 18 and 35 years old in good health.

The chain has TRBV9 and TRBJ2-3, with 10 positions matching TRBD1. Germline-derived CDR1 and CDR2 are SGDLS and YYNGEE. After removal of 4 bases from V and 6 bases from J, the junction contained 8 bases not matched to a gene. The CDR3 is 15 amino acids. CDR3 DNA sequence: TGTGCCAGCAGCCCCTGGGACAGGGGAGGGGATACGCAGTATTTT. Amino acids: CASSPWDRGGDTQYF.

The chain recombines TRBV11-2 with TRBJ2-1; 10 bases align to TRBD2. This CDR3 contains 19 residues. Germline-derived CDR1 and CDR2 are SGHAT and FQNNGV. With V trimmed by 5 bases and J by 9 bases, 22 bases remained unmatched. The CDR3 loop is CASSHVPNSLTSGTPEQFF. The CDR3 DNA sequence: TGTGCCAGCAGCCACGTACCCAATAGCCTTACTAGCGGGACCCCTGAGCAGTTCTTC.